A selection of T cell receptor beta chains follows, all from one sample in a study of PD-1 blockade in classical Hodgkin lymphoma. Method: immunoSEQ multiplex PCR; TCRdb's copy keeps in-frame clones and lacks some. The sample has about 84,000 clones, 89% seen once. Sequencing used peripheral blood mononuclear cells (PBMCs), obtained at baseline. These receptors all stem from a human donor with classical Hodgkin lymphoma. CDR3s include the opening cysteine and the closing phenylalanine or tryptophan. D genes are given only for firm matches. A row's size may be missing; if present it is once, few, many or a size class.

d_call	clone_size	v_call	j_call	cdr3_aa	cdr3_nt
.	once	TRBV5-6	TRBJ1-1	CASDTSRLGWNTEAFF	TGTGCCAGCGACACCAGCCGATTAGGGTGGAACACTGAAGCTTTCTTT
.	.	TRBV5-4	TRBJ2-3	CASGGGTDTQYF	TGTGCCAGCGGCGGGGGCACAGATACGCAGTATTTT
.	.	TRBV9	TRBJ1-2	CASSVADGTYLGGYTF	TGTGCCAGCAGCGTAGCTGATGGGACCTACCTGGGGGGCTACACCTTC
.	once	TRBV5-1	TRBJ1-1	CATIERLNTEAFF	TGCGCCACCATAGAGAGATTGAACACTGAAGCTTTCTTT
.	.	TRBV7-7	TRBJ1-5	CASSLDRNQPQHF	TGTGCCAGCAGCTTGGACCGGAATCAGCCCCAGCATTTT
.	.	TRBV7-9	TRBJ2-2	CASSHSERGGPARLFF	TGTGCCAGCAGCCACAGTGAACGAGGGGGGCCGGCGAGGCTGTTTTTT
.	few	TRBV6-1	TRBJ1-2	CASSWFEGMTF	TGTGCCAGCAGTTGGTTCGAGGGGATGACCTTC
.	.	TRBV4-1	TRBJ1-5	CASSQDGQGLNQPQHF	TGCGCCAGCAGCCAAGATGGGCAGGGACTAAATCAGCCCCAGCATTTT
TRBD2	.	TRBV19	TRBJ2-5	CASSIGTRQTETQYF	TGTGCCAGTAGTATCGGGACTAGGCAAACGGAGACCCAGTACTTC
.	.	TRBV6-1	TRBJ1-3	CASSAARGQNTIYF	TGTGCCAGCAGTGCGGCCAGAGGTCAAAACACCATATATTTT
TRBD2	once	TRBV10-1	TRBJ2-7	CASSGTSGRNEQYF	TGCGCCAGCAGTGGGACTAGCGGGAGGAACGAGCAGTACTTC
.	.	TRBV12-5	TRBJ2-1	CASAERGYNEQFF	TGTGCTAGTGCCGAACGTGGGTACAATGAGCAGTTCTTC
.	.	TRBV28	TRBJ2-1	CASSFKGNNEQFF	TGTGCCAGCAGTTTTAAGGGAAACAATGAGCAGTTCTTC
TRBD2	.	TRBV10-3	TRBJ2-2	CAIRAGTSPGELFF	TGTGCCATCAGGGCCGGGACTAGTCCCGGGGAGCTGTTTTTT
TRBD2	.	TRBV7-9	TRBJ2-3	CASSPTAGLRTDTQYF	TGTGCCAGCAGCCCGACAGCGGGGCTACGCACAGATACGCAGTATTTT
TRBD2	.	TRBV11-2	TRBJ2-1	CASSLRTSGNNEQFF	TGTGCCAGCAGCCTACGGACTAGCGGGAACAATGAGCAGTTCTTC
.	.	TRBV5-6	TRBJ2-1	CASSWAGTVTSLVQFF	TGTGCCAGCAGCTGGGCCGGGACCGTGACTAGTTTGGTGCAGTTCTTC
.	.	TRBV5-5	TRBJ1-2	CASSFYRTANYGYTF	TGTGCCAGCAGCTTCTACCGGACAGCTAACTATGGCTACACCTTC
.	.	TRBV5-1	TRBJ2-1	CASSLVAGTSPGEQFF	TGCGCCAGCAGCTTGGTCGCGGGAACCTCTCCGGGTGAGCAGTTCTTC
TRBD2	.	TRBV11-2	TRBJ2-5	CASGDYKYQETQYF	TGTGCCAGCGGGGACTACAAGTACCAAGAGACCCAGTACTTC
TRBD1	.	TRBV2	TRBJ1-5	CASNAPEDRGDQPQHF	TGTGCCAGCAACGCACCCGAGGACAGGGGGGATCAGCCCCAGCATTTT
TRBD1	few	TRBV28	TRBJ2-7	CASSSGGYEQYF	TGTGCCAGCAGTTCAGGGGGCTACGAGCAGTACTTC
TRBD1	.	TRBV5-1	TRBJ2-2	CASSPNRGVTSGELFF	TGCGCCAGCAGCCCGAACAGGGGTGTCACTTCCGGGGAGCTGTTTTTT
TRBD1	.	TRBV5-1	TRBJ1-2	CASSEPGQGLGGYTF	TGCGCCAGCAGCGAGCCGGGACAGGGTTTAGGTGGCTACACCTTC